These 27 T cell receptor beta chains originate from one sample sequenced in a study of blood T cell repertoires in COVID-19 (dated by TCRdb to 2019 to 2021). Libraries came from the immunoSEQ multiplex PCR assay. In TCRdb, the immuneACCESS table is reduced to in-frame sequences with V and J assigned. These tables do not hold every clone; where another copy was compared, an unresolved V gene accounts for under half, and the others remain unexplained. This sample gives under 250,000 clones in total; approximately 84% of them show up just once. 4.4% of the sample rests with the top ten. Sequencing used peripheral blood. All receptors derive from a man aged 45-65 years with active or convalescent COVID-19.

The V call is TRBV3-1 (or the pseudogene TRBV3-2), the J call TRBJ2-1, with TRBD2 matching 10 bases. From germline, CDR1 is LGHDT and CDR2 YNNKEL (reference sequence). V dropped 1 base and J dropped 2; count of bases not matched to a gene: 2. There are 16 residues in the CDR3. The CDR3 loop is CASSQALAGAYNEQFF. CDR3 bases: TGTGCCAGCAGCCAAGCCCTAGCGGGGGCCTACAATGAGCAGTTCTTC.

This chain links TRBV6-5 with TRBJ2-1; TRBD2 matches at 9 bases. The V segment lost 7 bases and the J segment 7 bases; nucleotides outside the gene matches: 5. The germline CDR1 and CDR2 sequences are MNHEY and SVGAGI. This CDR3 is built from 13 residues. The DNA of the CDR3 is TGTGCCAGCATAGGGACTAGCCTTAATGAGCAGTTCTTC. Its translation is CASIGTSLNEQFF.

The chain employs TRBV5-4 and TRBJ2-2; tentatively, D is TRBD2 (5 bases). Per germline, CDR1 SGHNT and CDR2 YYREEE (reference sequence). The CDR3 has 14 amino acids. The V gene lost 3 bases and the J gene lost 7 bases, with 13 bases spanning the gap. This chain's CDR3 is CASSWSAGGGELFF. Here the CDR3 DNA reads TGTGCCAGCAGCTGGTCGGCAGGAGGCGGGGAGCTGTTTTTT.

Note on this clone: Sequence at one end of the junction differs from germline and may be a read error. The chain joins TRBV6-5 to TRBJ1-1; D is unclear. Per the germline V gene, CDR1 is MNHEY and CDR2 is SVGAGI. The CDR3 has 11 amino acids. CDR3 sequence: CASRINIEAFF. The CDR3 DNA follows: TGTGCCAGCAGGATTAACATTGAAGCTTTCTTT.

This chain joins TRBV6-5 and TRBJ1-1; 7 nucleotides align to TRBD1. Germline lookup yields CDR1 MNHEY and CDR2 SVGAGI. V lost 2 bases and J lost 12; bases outside the gene matches: 12. The CDR3 consists of 14 residues. The CDR3 here is CASSYSRDSSFSFF. The DNA of the CDR3 is TGTGCCAGCAGTTACAGCCGGGACAGTAGCTTTTCTTTCTTT.

The CDR3 DNA reads as TGTGCCAGCAGCTCACAAGGGGCCACCGGGGAGCTGTTTTTT. It translates to CASSSQGATGELFF. The chain recombines TRBV7-3 with TRBJ2-2; D is perhaps TRBD1 (5 bases). V shed 4 bases and J shed 4 bases, with 10 bases lying between them. This CDR3 comprises 14 residues. Germline V CDR1 and CDR2: SGHTA, FQGTGA.

The chain's CDR3 is CASSPAGTGSSYNEQFF. Here the CDR3 DNA reads TGTGCCAGCTCACCAGCAGGGACAGGGAGCTCCTACAATGAGCAGTTCTTC. The chain recombines TRBV18 with TRBJ2-1; 9 bases line up with TRBD1. This CDR3 spans 17 amino acids. Germline loops: CDR1 KGHSH, CDR2 LQKENI. V dropped 2 bases and J dropped 0; count of bases not matched to a gene: 5.

The chain has TRBV4-1 and TRBJ2-1, with 7 positions matching TRBD2. This CDR3 comprises 14 residues. Per germline, CDR1 MGHRA and CDR2 YSYEKL. With V trimmed by 4 bases and J by 5 bases, 5 bases remained unmatched. The CDR3 here is CASSPGTTHNEQFF. CDR3 bases: TGCGCCAGCAGCCCCGGGACTACTCACAATGAGCAGTTCTTC.

The chain combines TRBV13 with TRBJ2-7; D is possibly TRBD2 (6 bases). CDR3 length: 15 amino acids. V lost 5 bases, J lost 2 bases, and 16 bases lay in between. Germline CDR1 and CDR2: PRHDT and FYEKMQ (reference sequence). DNA for the CDR3: TGTGCCAGCAGCCATTCACACGGGGGAACCTACGAGCAGTACTTC. It yields the protein CASSHSHGGTYEQYF.

The V call is TRBV6-5, the J call TRBJ1-5; TRBD1 aligns across 7 bases. CDR1 is MNHEY and CDR2 is SVGAGI in the germline V gene. The CDR3 is 13 amino acids. V shed 6 bases and J 5 bases; nucleotides not matched to a gene: 4. CDR3 DNA: TGTGCCAGCAGCCAGGGGGATGATCAGCCCCAGCATTTT. This translates into CASSQGDDQPQHF.

This chain joins TRBV29-1 and TRBJ1-3; 8 bases are shared with TRBD1. Germline V gene lookup returns CDR1 SQVTM and CDR2 ANQGSEA. Trimming cost V 4 bases and J 3 bases; bases outside gene matches: 8. CDR3 size: 15 residues. In DNA form, the CDR3 reads TGCAGCGTTGCCGGACAGGGCTCACTTGGAAACACCATATATTTT. Translation gives CSVAGQGSLGNTIYF.

V and J are TRBV6-6 and TRBJ1-4, with TRBD1 as a possible D gene (5 bases). The CDR3 spans 13 residues. Germline V lookup: CDR1 MNHNY, CDR2 SVGAGI (reference sequence). Trimming pared 2 bases from V and 4 bases from J, leaving 5 bases between. The CDR3 DNA reads as TGTGCCAGCAGTTACAGGGGTAATGAAAAACTGTTTTTT. This gives the protein CASSYRGNEKLFF.

V gene TRBV5-4 combines with J gene TRBJ2-2; 11 nucleotides match TRBD2. CDR3 length equals 16 residues. J was trimmed by 1 base and V by 3 bases; bases with no gene match: 2. The germline V gene has CDR1 SGHNT and CDR2 YYREEE (reference sequence). CDR3 amino acids: CASSWGLAENTGELFF. The CDR3 coding sequence is TGTGCCAGCAGCTGGGGACTAGCGGAGAACACCGGGGAGCTGTTTTTT.

The chain joins TRBV10-3 to TRBJ2-5; tentative D call: TRBD2 (5 bases). The germline V gene has CDR1 ENHRY and CDR2 SYGVKD. CDR3 length equals 14 residues. V lost 3 bases to trimming and J lost 4 bases, with 12 bases between them. CDR3 region: CAISDAKGGETQYF. CDR3 DNA: TGTGCCATCAGTGATGCTAAAGGAGGAGAGACCCAGTACTTC.

CDR3 sequence reads: CASSLVGGGAPGEQFF. CDR3 nucleotides: TGTGCCAGCAGCTTAGTCGGCGGGGGGGCCCCGGGTGAGCAGTTCTTC. The chain has TRBV7-2 and TRBJ2-1, with 9 bases lining up with TRBD2. This CDR3 has 16 residues. CDR1 is SGHTA, CDR2 FQGNSA, per germline. V shed 1 base and J 9 bases; nucleotides not matched to a gene: 10. Together with reference TRBV7-2 and TRBJ2-1, the CDR3 gives the full variable domain: GAGVSQSPSNKVTEKGKDVELRCDPISGHTALYWYRQSLGQGLEFLIYFQGNSAPDKSGLPSDRFSAERTGGSVSTLTIQRTQQEDSAVYLCASSLVGGGAPGEQFFGPGTRLTVL.

A word on this clone: The same CDR3 arises from other DNA sequences in this sample as well. This chain uses TRBV5-1 with TRBJ1-1; 8 nucleotides agree with TRBD1. CDR3 size: 15 residues. CDR1 SGHRS and CDR2 YFSETQ come from the germline V gene. V was clipped by 0 bases and J by 1 base; unmatched bases: 2. CDR3 amino acids: CASSLGGQGNTEAFF. The CDR3 DNA reads as TGCGCCAGCAGCTTGGGAGGACAGGGGAACACTGAAGCTTTCTTT.

The CDR3, as DNA: TGTGCCAGTAGTTTCGCATACAGGGGGCGGTTTGGCTACACCTTC. It specifies CASSFAYRGRFGYTF. This chain uses TRBV19 with TRBJ1-2; TRBD1 matches at 9 bases. V was pared by 5 bases and J by 7 bases, with 11 bases of the junction left unmatched. The germline CDR1 and CDR2 sequences are LNHDA and SQIVND (reference sequence). The CDR3 is made up of 15 amino acids.

The chain employs TRBV19 and TRBJ1-4, with TRBD1 identical over 7 bases. The germline V gene encodes CDR1 LNHDA and CDR2 SQIVND (reference sequence). This CDR3 is built from 14 residues. The V segment lost 1 base and the J segment 7 bases; nucleotides outside the gene matches: 3. The CDR3 here is CASSIGQGREKLFF. CDR3 nucleotides: TGTGCCAGTAGTATAGGACAGGGACGTGAAAAACTGTTTTTT.

This chain uses TRBV7-3 with TRBJ2-6; D unclear. V lost 0 bases to trimming and J lost 2 bases, with 8 bases between them. CDR3 length: 16 residues. CDR1 is SGHTA, CDR2 FQGTGA, per germline. CDR3 loop: CASSLTSNAGANVLTF. DNA of the CDR3: TGTGCCAGCAGCTTAACCTCTAACGCTGGGGCCAACGTCCTGACTTTC.

This clone was picked up one time. This CDR3 is also generated by other DNA sequences in the sample. The chain links TRBV2 to TRBJ2-1; 11 nucleotides match TRBD1. Germline V gives CDR1 SNHLY, CDR2 FYNNEI. Trimming took 5 bases from V and 0 from J; bases not matched to a gene: 3. This CDR3 has 16 amino acids. The CDR3 DNA reads as TGTGCCAGCAGTCTTGGGACAGGGGGCTCCTACAATGAGCAGTTCTTC. Translating gives CASSLGTGGSYNEQFF.

Remarks on this clone: The same CDR3 arises from other DNA sequences in this sample as well. V gene TRBV3-1 (or the pseudogene TRBV3-2) combines with J gene TRBJ1-2; 12 bases match TRBD1. V gave up 4 bases and J gave up 8 bases; unmatched junction bases: 5. Germline V gives CDR1 LGHDT, CDR2 YNNKEL (reference sequence). CDR3 length: 14 amino acids. The CDR3 nucleotides read TGTGCCAGCAGCCCGGGACAGGGGGCCGGGGGCTACACCTTC. Protein sequence: CASSPGQGAGGYTF.

This chain joins TRBV11-2 and TRBJ2-7, with a tentative D call TRBD1 (6 bases). The CDR3 is made up of 12 amino acids. The V end lost 5 bases, the J end lost 4 bases, and 9 bases lay between the germline ends. The germline CDR1 and CDR2 sequences are SGHAT and FQNNGV. CDR3 protein: CASSKGHYEQYF. CDR3 DNA: TGTGCCAGCAGCAAGGGACATTACGAGCAGTACTTC.

The CDR3 reads CASSFNSREQFF. In nucleotides, the CDR3 is TGTGCCAGCAGTTTCAACAGCCGGGAGCAGTTCTTC. The J gene is TRBJ2-1, the V gene TRBV12-3 or TRBV12-4; D gene ambiguous. The CDR3 runs 12 residues. Deletions cut 3 bases from V and 10 bases from J, with 10 bases between.

The sample holds one count of this clone. The chain is built from TRBV19 and TRBJ1-1, with D possibly TRBD1 on 5 matching bases. The germline V and J ends were trimmed by 5 bases and 0 bases, with 10 bases remaining between them. Per germline, CDR1 LNHDA and CDR2 SQIVND (reference sequence). The CDR3 extends over 14 amino acids. CDR3: CASSPRVMNTEAFF. The DNA of the CDR3 is TGTGCCAGTAGTCCCAGGGTCATGAACACTGAAGCTTTCTTT.

This chain uses TRBV7-2 with TRBJ1-6; tentative D call: TRBD1 (5 bases). From germline, CDR1 is SGHTA and CDR2 FQGNSA. Between the trimmed V and J ends, which lost 5 bases and 10 bases, there was a span of 21 bases. CDR3 length: 16 residues. The CDR3 DNA reads TGTGCCAGCAGCCTCGGTGGGCCTCCCGGGGGGTCACCCCTCCACTTT. This encodes CASSLGGPPGGSPLHF.

The CDR3 spells CARRDSRGRRNQPQHF. CDR3 nucleotides: TGTGCCAGGCGGGACAGCAGGGGCCGTCGCAATCAGCCCCAGCATTTT. This sequence joins TRBV21-1 and TRBJ1-5; the D call in the table, TRBD1, was not verified against the DNA. TRBV21-1 is labeled a pseudogene. This CDR3 has 16 amino acids.

J is TRBJ2-2 and V is TRBV7-7; 8 bases agree with TRBD1. The germline V gene has CDR1 SSHAT and CDR2 FNYEAQ (reference sequence). The CDR3 totals 21 residues. With V trimmed by 5 bases and J by 0 bases, 20 bases remained unmatched. CDR3 coding DNA: TGTGCCAGCAGCCCCTTACTCCAAAGGGACAGGTCCAATTCGAACACCGGGGAGCTGTTTTTT. Translated: CASSPLLQRDRSNSNTGELFF.